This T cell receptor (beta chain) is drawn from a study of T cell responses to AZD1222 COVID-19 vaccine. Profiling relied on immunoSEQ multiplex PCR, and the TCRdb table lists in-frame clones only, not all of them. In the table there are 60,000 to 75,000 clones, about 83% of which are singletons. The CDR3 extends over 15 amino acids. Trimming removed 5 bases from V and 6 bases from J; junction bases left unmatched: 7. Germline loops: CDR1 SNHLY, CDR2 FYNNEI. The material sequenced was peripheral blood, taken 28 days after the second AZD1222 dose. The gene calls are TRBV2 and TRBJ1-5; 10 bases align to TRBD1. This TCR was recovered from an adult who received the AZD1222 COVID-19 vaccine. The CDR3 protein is CASSSKTGGFQPQHF. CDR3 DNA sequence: TGTGCCAGCAGTTCAAAGACAGGGGGCTTTCAGCCCCAGCATTTT.